This T cell receptor beta chain comes out of a study of preoperative IRX-2 immunotherapy in early breast cancer. V lost 6 bases to trimming and J lost 6 bases, with 18 bases between them. CDR3 size: 14 residues. Treatment here: preoperative locoregional IRX-2 cytokine immunotherapy. Here immunoSEQ multiplex PCR was the method, and the copy in TCRdb shows in-frame clones only, minus some. Of 95,000 to 100,000 clones listed, 75% to 90% were seen once; the top ten hold roughly 2%. The chain employs TRBV23-1 and TRBJ2-7; perhaps TRBD2 as D (6 bases). TRBV23-1 is an open reading frame whose function is uncertain. The source of this sequence is a human donor with breast cancer. The specimen was tumor tissue, collected after IRX-2 immunotherapy. The CDR3 loop reads CASSTTGVSGEQYF. The CDR3 DNA reads TGCGCCAGCAGCACGACGGGGGTAAGTGGCGAGCAGTACTTC.